One sample yielded the 24 T cell receptor beta chains listed below, sequenced in a study of CD8 T cells in ankylosing spondylitis. TCRdb itself ran the 5' RACE reads through MiXCR, one entry per CDR3 protein. The sample has 350,000 to 450,000 distinct CDR3 sequences; more than 20% are singletons. The sequencing input was blood, either unsorted or a sorted T cell fraction (not recorded which). These receptors were obtained from a male donor with ankylosing spondylitis or in good health (not recorded which).

The chain employs TRBV11-2 and TRBJ2-3, with 10 positions matching TRBD2. CDR1 and CDR2 from the germline V gene are SGHAT and FQNNGV. V dropped 6 bases and J dropped 11; count of bases not matched to a gene: 11. CDR3 length: 14 amino acids. The CDR3 reads CASSSQNLAGEQYF. CDR3 nucleotides: TGTGCCAGCAGTTCCCAGAACCTAGCGGGAGAGCAGTATTTT. Full variable domain (outside the CDR3, taken from reference TRBV11-2 and TRBJ2-3): EAGVAQSPRYKIIEKRQSVAFWCNPISGHATLYWYQQILGQGPKLLIQFQNNGVVDDSQLPKDRFSAERLKGVDSTLKIQPAKLEDSAVYLCASSSQNLAGEQYFGPGTRLTVL.

This chain uses TRBV11-2 with TRBJ2-7, with D perhaps TRBD1 (6 bases). CDR3 length: 14 amino acids. The germline V gene encodes CDR1 SGHAT and CDR2 FQNNGV. The V gene lost 2 bases and the J gene lost 4 bases, with 12 bases spanning the gap. This CDR3 is CASSLPPRGYEQYF. The CDR3 DNA follows: TGTGCCAGCAGCTTACCCCCCAGGGGATACGAGCAGTACTTC.

This chain joins TRBV6-1 and TRBJ2-3; 8 bases are a match to TRBD1. The CDR3 is made up of 14 amino acids. Germline V gene lookup returns CDR1 MNHNS and CDR2 SASEGT. The junction had 2 bases not matched to a gene; V was cut back by 4 bases and J by 2 bases. CDR3 sequence: CASSGTGHTDTQYF. CDR3 DNA sequence: TGTGCCAGCAGTGGGACAGGGCACACAGATACGCAGTATTTT.

The chain joins TRBV6-4 to TRBJ2-7; D possibly corresponds to TRBD1 (5 bases). This CDR3 spans 14 amino acids. Germline CDR1 and CDR2: MRHNA and SNTAGT. Trimming shortened V by 6 bases and J by 4 bases, and 16 bases separated the two germline ends. CDR3 residues: CASSPEDTAYEQYF. CDR3 sequence (DNA): TGTGCCAGCAGCCCTGAGGACACAGCGTACGAGCAGTACTTC.

The rearrangement links TRBV12-3 or TRBV12-4 to TRBJ2-3, with TRBD2 matching 7 bases. The CDR3 has 14 amino acids. Trimming cost V 7 bases and J 5 bases; bases outside gene matches: 9. The CDR3 is CASTSLAGVDTQYF. CDR3 DNA sequence: TGTGCCAGCACCTCCTTGGCGGGGGTAGATACGCAGTATTTT.

The chain carries TRBV7-9 and TRBJ2-1, with a tentative D call TRBD1 (6 bases). Germline CDR1 SEHNR, CDR2 FQNEAQ (reference sequence). This CDR3 spans 15 amino acids. V was shortened by 5 bases and J by 3 bases, with 14 bases between the two germline ends. The CDR3 here is CASSPRDTFYNEQFF. The CDR3 DNA follows: TGTGCCAGCAGCCCCCGGGACACATTCTACAATGAGCAGTTCTTC. Combining the CDR3 with reference TRBV7-9 and TRBJ2-1 gives the whole variable domain DTGVSQNPRHKITKRGQNVTFRCDPISEHNRLYWYRQTLGQGPEFLTYFQNEAQLEKSRLLSDRFSAERPKGSFSTLEIQRTEQGDSAMYLCASSPRDTFYNEQFFGPGTRLTVL.

V gene TRBV20-1 combines with J gene TRBJ2-5; 10 bases align to TRBD1. The germline CDR1 and CDR2 sequences are DFQATT and SNEGSKA (reference sequence). The CDR3 is 14 residues long. J lost 5 bases, V lost 1 base, and 4 bases had no gene match. In DNA, the CDR3 is TGCAGTGCTAGAGGAGACAGGGGGCGTGAGACCCAGTACTTC. This encodes CSARGDRGRETQYF.

Only a few counts were recorded for this clonotype. V usage is TRBV9 and J usage is TRBJ1-5; maybe TRBD1 (6 bases). The CDR3 loop spans 15 amino acids. Germline V gives CDR1 SGDLS, CDR2 YYNGEE. V lost 0 bases and J lost 3, with 10 bases in between. DNA for the CDR3: TGTGCCAGCAGCGTAGGGGGGGGCTACAATCAGCCCCAGCATTTT. It codes for CASSVGGGYNQPQHF.

This clonotype was recorded many times. The chain carries TRBV29-1 and TRBJ2-7; tentative D call: TRBD1 (5 bases). Germline V gene lookup returns CDR1 SQVTM and CDR2 ANQGSEA. This CDR3 contains 14 residues. Deletions cut 6 bases from V and 1 base from J, with 16 bases between. The CDR3, as DNA: TGCAGCGTGAGTGGAAGGGGCCTTTCCTACGAGCAGTACTTC. Its protein is CSVSGRGLSYEQYF.

This clonotype was observed a handful of times. This sequence joins TRBV7-2 and TRBJ2-7; D gene ambiguous. Deletions cut 3 bases from V and 2 bases from J, with 11 bases between. Germline assignment: CDR1 SGHTA and CDR2 FQGNSA. The CDR3 is 14 residues long. Here the CDR3 reads CASSFFGGAYEQYF. CDR3 DNA: TGTGCCAGCAGCTTTTTTGGCGGAGCCTACGAGCAGTACTTC.

The count of this clonotype is one. V usage is TRBV7-2 and J usage is TRBJ1-1; TRBD1 aligns across 7 bases. V was pared by 4 bases and J by 7 bases, with 6 bases of the junction left unmatched. Germline V lookup: CDR1 SGHTA, CDR2 FQGNSA. The CDR3 is 13 amino acids. The CDR3 DNA sequence: TGTGCCAGCAGCTACGGGACAGCTAATGAAGCTTTCTTT. This gives the protein CASSYGTANEAFF.

This chain uses TRBV7-2 with TRBJ2-1; 13 positions match TRBD2. The CDR3 consists of 15 residues. Germline trimming cut 5 bases from V and 4 bases from J; bases unmatched to any gene: 2. CDR1 is SGHTA, CDR2 FQGNSA, per germline. The DNA of the CDR3 is TGTGCCAGCAGCACTAGCGGGGGGGATTACAATGAGCAGTTCTTC. This sequence encodes CASSTSGGDYNEQFF. The full variable domain, completed using reference TRBV7-2 and TRBJ2-1, is GAGVSQSPSNKVTEKGKDVELRCDPISGHTALYWYRQSLGQGLEFLIYFQGNSAPDKSGLPSDRFSAERTGGSVSTLTIQRTQQEDSAVYLCASSTSGGDYNEQFFGPGTRLTVL.

This clonotype was detected a few times. This chain connects TRBV30 to TRBJ1-2; D gene uncertain. CDR3 length: 13 residues. The V end lost 1 base, the J end lost 6 bases, and 12 bases lay between the germline ends. The germline gives CDR1 GTSNPN, CDR2 SVGIG (reference sequence). The CDR3 is CAWSESRWDGYTF. DNA of the CDR3: TGTGCCTGGAGTGAATCACGATGGGATGGCTACACCTTC.

This chain links TRBV4-2 with TRBJ2-2; a weak D match, TRBD1 (5 bases). Germline V gene lookup returns CDR1 LGHNA and CDR2 YNFKEQ. With 4 bases removed from V and 0 bases from J, the gap between germline ends came to 15 bases. The CDR3 has 17 residues. The CDR3 is CASSPKGNPANTGELFF. In nucleotides, the CDR3 is TGTGCCAGCAGCCCCAAGGGGAACCCCGCGAACACCGGGGAGCTGTTTTTT.

This clonotype was seen only a few times. This chain uses TRBV20-1 with TRBJ1-1; D unclear. With 7 bases removed from V and 4 bases from J, the gap between germline ends came to 10 bases. CDR1 and CDR2 from the germline V gene are DFQATT and SNEGSKA (reference sequence). There are 11 residues in the CDR3. Written as DNA, the CDR3 is TGCAGTGGGGCATGGGGCACTGAAGCTTTCTTT. Protein sequence: CSGAWGTEAFF.

The V gene is TRBV4-1, the J gene TRBJ2-7; tentatively, D is TRBD1 (6 bases). The CDR3 is 13 amino acids. Germline V CDR1 and CDR2: MGHRA, YSYEKL. The ends were cut back, 1 base at V and 2 bases at J, with 6 bases in the middle. CDR3 bases: TGCGCCAGCAGCCAAGCAGGGGCCTACGAGCAGTACTTC. This encodes CASSQAGAYEQYF.

This clonotype turned up a few times. The J gene is TRBJ2-3, the V gene TRBV5-1, with 9 nucleotides matching TRBD1. CDR1 and CDR2 (germline): SGHRS, YFSETQ. This CDR3 has 14 residues. J was trimmed by 4 bases and V by 6 bases; bases with no gene match: 6. CDR3 DNA sequence: TGCGCCAGCAACCCCGGACAGGGGTCAGATACGCAGTATTTT. It yields the protein CASNPGQGSDTQYF.

In its sample, this clonotype was seen a few times. This sequence joins TRBV4-1 and TRBJ2-1; D is unresolved. This CDR3 comprises 15 residues. Trimming removed 1 base at V and 0 bases at J, with 7 bases between. The germline V gene encodes CDR1 MGHRA and CDR2 YSYEKL. CDR3 region: CASSQAVSSYNEQFF. As DNA, the CDR3 is TGCGCCAGCAGCCAAGCAGTAAGCTCCTACAATGAGCAGTTCTTC.

This rearrangement joins TRBV12-3 or TRBV12-4 to TRBJ2-1, with 7 bases aligning to TRBD2. The CDR3 runs to 14 residues. Trimming at V came to 6 bases and at J to 4 bases, leaving 6 bases not matched to a gene. In nucleotides, the CDR3 is TGTGCCAGCAGAACTAGGGGAGGGTACAATGAGCAGTTCTTC. Its translation is CASRTRGGYNEQFF.

The rearrangement joins TRBV12-3 or TRBV12-4 to TRBJ2-2, with TRBD2 matching over 10 bases. There are 15 residues in the CDR3. With 5 bases clipped from V and 7 bases from J, the junction kept 7 bases outside the gene matches. The CDR3 bases are TGTGCCAGCAGTGGAGCGGGGGGGCCGGTCGGGGAGCTGTTTTTT. It translates to CASSGAGGPVGELFF.

This chain connects TRBV20-1 to TRBJ2-7; 8 bases are a match to TRBD1. CDR3 length: 15 residues. V shed 3 bases, J shed 1 base, and the junction held 8 bases outside the gene matches. Germline CDR1 and CDR2: DFQATT and SNEGSKA (reference sequence). Here the CDR3 reads CSARRQGRLSYEQYF. CDR3 in DNA: TGCAGTGCTAGGAGACAGGGGAGGTTATCCTACGAGCAGTACTTC.

The chain is built from TRBV2 and TRBJ1-1, with a possible D match to TRBD1 (5 bases). Trimming took 5 bases from V and 4 from J, leaving 17 bases between them. CDR3 length: 15 amino acids. Germline V gene lookup returns CDR1 SNHLY and CDR2 FYNNEI. CDR3 sequence: CASSPRVEGSTEAFF. CDR3 nucleotides: TGTGCCAGCAGTCCCAGGGTCGAGGGGAGCACTGAAGCTTTCTTT.

This sequence joins TRBV27 and TRBJ2-7; D gene ambiguous. The V gene lost 6 bases and the J gene lost 1 base, with 10 bases spanning the gap. Germline CDR1 is MNHEY and CDR2 is SMNVEV (reference sequence). The CDR3 consists of 13 residues. In nucleotides, the CDR3 is TGTGCCAGCAGGTCAGCGTTTTCCTACGAGCAGTACTTC. Translating it yields CASRSAFSYEQYF.

This clonotype was seen a few times. The chain joins TRBV6-5 to TRBJ2-1; D may be TRBD1 or TRBD2 (5 bases each). The CDR3 consists of 11 residues. The germline V and J ends were trimmed by 8 bases and 7 bases, with 9 bases remaining between them. In germline, CDR1 is MNHEY, CDR2 SVGAGI. CDR3 nucleotides: TGTGCCAGCGGCGAGGGGAATGAGCAGTTCTTC. Protein: CASGEGNEQFF.